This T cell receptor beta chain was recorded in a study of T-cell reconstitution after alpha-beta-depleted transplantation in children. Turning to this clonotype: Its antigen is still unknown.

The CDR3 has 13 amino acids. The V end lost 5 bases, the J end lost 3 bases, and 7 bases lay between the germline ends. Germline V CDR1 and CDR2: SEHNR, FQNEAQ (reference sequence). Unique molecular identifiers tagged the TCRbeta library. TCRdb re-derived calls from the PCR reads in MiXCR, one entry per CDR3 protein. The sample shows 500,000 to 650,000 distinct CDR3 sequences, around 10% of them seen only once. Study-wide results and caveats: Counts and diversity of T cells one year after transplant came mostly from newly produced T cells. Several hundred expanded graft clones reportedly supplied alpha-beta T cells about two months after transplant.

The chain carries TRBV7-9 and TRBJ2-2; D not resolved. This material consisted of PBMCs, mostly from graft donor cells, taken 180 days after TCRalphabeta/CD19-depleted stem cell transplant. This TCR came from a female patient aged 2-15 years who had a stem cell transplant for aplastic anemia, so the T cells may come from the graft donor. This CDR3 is CASSTYYTGELFF. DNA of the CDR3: TGTGCCAGCAGCACGTATTACACCGGGGAGCTGTTTTTT.